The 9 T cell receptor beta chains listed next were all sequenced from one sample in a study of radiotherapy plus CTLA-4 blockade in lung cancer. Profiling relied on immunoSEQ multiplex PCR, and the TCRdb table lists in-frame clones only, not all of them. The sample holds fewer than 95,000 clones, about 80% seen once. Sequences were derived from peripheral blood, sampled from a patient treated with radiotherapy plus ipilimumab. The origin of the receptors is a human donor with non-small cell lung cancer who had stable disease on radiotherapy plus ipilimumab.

The CDR3 sequence: CASSLGTGAEQYF. CDR3 nucleotides: TGTGCCAGCAGTTTAGGGACAGGGGCCGAGCAGTACTTC. The V call is TRBV28, the J call TRBJ2-7; 10 bases map to TRBD1. Germline V gene sequence: CDR1 MDHEN, CDR2 SYDVKM. After removal of 2 bases from V and 6 bases from J, the junction contained 1 base not matched to a gene. This CDR3 region has 13 residues.

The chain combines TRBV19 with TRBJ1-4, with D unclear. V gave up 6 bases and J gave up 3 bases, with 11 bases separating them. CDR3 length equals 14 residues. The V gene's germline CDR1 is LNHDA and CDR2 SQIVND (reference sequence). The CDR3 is CASRSHAANEKLFF. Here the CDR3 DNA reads TGTGCCAGTAGGAGCCATGCAGCTAATGAAAAACTGTTTTTT.

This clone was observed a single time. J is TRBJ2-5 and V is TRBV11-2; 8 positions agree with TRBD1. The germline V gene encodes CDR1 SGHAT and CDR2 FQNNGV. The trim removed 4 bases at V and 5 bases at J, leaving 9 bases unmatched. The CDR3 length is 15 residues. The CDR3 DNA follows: TGTGCCAGCAGCTCACTGGCAGGGGGCAGGGAGACCCAGTACTTC. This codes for CASSSLAGGRETQYF.

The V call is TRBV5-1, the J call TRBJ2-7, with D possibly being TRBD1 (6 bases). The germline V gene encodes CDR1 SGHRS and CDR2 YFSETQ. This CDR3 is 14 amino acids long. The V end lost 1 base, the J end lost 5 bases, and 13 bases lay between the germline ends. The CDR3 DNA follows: TGCGCCAGCAGCTTGTCAACAGGGAACGACGAGCAGTACTTC. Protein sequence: CASSLSTGNDEQYF.

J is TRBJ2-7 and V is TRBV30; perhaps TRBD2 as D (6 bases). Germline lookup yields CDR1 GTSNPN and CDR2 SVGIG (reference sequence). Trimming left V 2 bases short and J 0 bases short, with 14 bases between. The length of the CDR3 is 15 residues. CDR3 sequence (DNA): TGTGCCTGGAGTCGGGGCGGGGTTAGCTCCTACGAGCAGTACTTC. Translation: CAWSRGGVSSYEQYF.

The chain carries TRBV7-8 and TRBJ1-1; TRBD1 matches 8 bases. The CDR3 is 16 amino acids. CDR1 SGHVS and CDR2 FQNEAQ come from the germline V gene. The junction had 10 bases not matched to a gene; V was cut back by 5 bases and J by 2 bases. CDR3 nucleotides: TGTGCCAGCAGCCCCCCAAGCACAGGGGGAAACACTGAAGCTTTCTTT. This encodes CASSPPSTGGNTEAFF.

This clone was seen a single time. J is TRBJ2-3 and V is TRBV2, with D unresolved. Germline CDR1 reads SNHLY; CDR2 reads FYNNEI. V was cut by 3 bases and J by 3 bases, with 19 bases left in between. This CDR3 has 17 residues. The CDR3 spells CASSDPRAQGRTDTQYF. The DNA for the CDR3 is TGTGCCAGCAGTGATCCCCGGGCCCAAGGGCGAACAGATACGCAGTATTTT.

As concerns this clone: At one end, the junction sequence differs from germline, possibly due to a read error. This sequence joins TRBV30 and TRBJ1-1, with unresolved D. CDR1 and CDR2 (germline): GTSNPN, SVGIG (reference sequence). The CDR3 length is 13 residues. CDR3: CARSALMGTEAFF. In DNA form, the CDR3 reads TGTGCCCGGAGTGCCCTTATGGGAACTGAAGCTTTCTTT.

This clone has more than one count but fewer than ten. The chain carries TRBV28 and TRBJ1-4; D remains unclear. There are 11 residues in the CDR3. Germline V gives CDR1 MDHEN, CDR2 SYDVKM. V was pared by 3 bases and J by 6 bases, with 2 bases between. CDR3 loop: CASSLDEKLFF. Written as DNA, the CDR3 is TGTGCCAGCAGTTTGGATGAAAAACTGTTTTTT. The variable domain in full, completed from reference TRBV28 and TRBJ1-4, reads DVKVTQSSRYLVKRTGEKVFLECVQDMDHENMFWYRQDPGLGLRLIYFSYDVKMKEKGDIPEGYSVSREKKERFSLILESASTNQTSMYLCASSLDEKLFFGSGTQLSVL.